This paragraph covers one TCR beta chain sequence. Its specificity is unknown. The V gene lost 0 bases and the J gene lost 2 bases, with 4 bases spanning the gap. The CDR3 contains 13 residues. CDR1 is LNHDA, CDR2 SQIVND, per germline (reference sequence). The data were obtained in a study of cytomegalovirus exposure and HLA in healthy donors. Study observations and caveats: The majority of TCR sequences were rare, yet some public TCRs appeared in many donors. From TCR beta sequences, most subjects' HLA-A and HLA-B alleles were reportedly predicted accurately.

The PCR had 60 Vbeta and 13 Jbeta primers. Measured with immunoSEQ multiplex PCR; TCRdb has only the in-frame clones, and not every one. The repertoire includes 180,000 or so clones, more than 60% of them detected once, and 2% to 2.5% sits in the top ten. This clonotype originated in a human donor in good health. The rearrangement links TRBV19 to TRBJ2-5; D uncertain. Sequencing was carried out using PBMCs. CDR3 loop: CASSIEEQETQYF. Here the CDR3 DNA reads TGTGCCAGTAGTATAGAGGAGCAAGAGACCCAGTACTTC.